This TCR beta chain was recovered during a study of control samples from healthy donors and cancer patients. The table came from immunoSEQ multiplex PCR; TCRdb's copy has only in-frame clones and leaves some out. The data hold about 98,000 clones, with 75% to 85% observed a single time. The specimen sequenced was blood. This receptor was obtained from a woman aged 25 to 39 in good health.

CDR3 protein: CASGLRAGLIASPLHF. The CDR3 nucleotides are TGTGCCAGCGGACTTAGGGCCGGGCTGATAGCCTCGCCCCTCCACTTT. The gene calls are TRBV27 and TRBJ1-6; no clear D. V was clipped by 8 bases and J by 13 bases, with 27 bases between them. From germline, CDR1 is MNHEY and CDR2 SMNVEV (reference sequence). This CDR3 is built from 16 residues.